The 10 T cell receptor beta chains below all came from one sample that was sequenced in a study of T cell changes during pregnancy in multiple sclerosis. The method was immunoSEQ multiplex PCR; TCRdb's version includes in-frame clones alone and lacks a portion of them. The repertoire holds some 140,000 clones, with about 96% as singletons. The sequencing used peripheral blood, collected after pregnancy. The source is a female donor with multiple sclerosis, enrolled in a pregnancy study.

This clone came up a few times. This sequence joins TRBV28 and TRBJ2-1, with 7 bases lining up with TRBD2. Germline trimming cut 1 base from V and 0 bases from J; bases unmatched to any gene: 6. Germline V gene sequence: CDR1 MDHEN, CDR2 SYDVKM. The CDR3 is 17 residues long. This CDR3 reads CASSLLSRGSSYNEQFF. In DNA form, the CDR3 reads TGTGCCAGCAGTTTATTAAGTCGCGGGAGCTCCTACAATGAGCAGTTCTTC. Together with reference TRBV28 and TRBJ2-1, the CDR3 gives the full variable domain: DVKVTQSSRYLVKRTGEKVFLECVQDMDHENMFWYRQDPGLGLRLIYFSYDVKMKEKGDIPEGYSVSREKKERFSLILESASTNQTSMYLCASSLLSRGSSYNEQFFGPGTRLTVL.

J is TRBJ2-2 and V is TRBV4-1; tentatively, D is TRBD2 (6 bases). This CDR3 contains 17 residues. V shed 0 bases and J shed 1 base, with 12 bases lying between them. Germline loops: CDR1 MGHRA, CDR2 YSYEKL. In DNA form, the CDR3 reads TGCGCCAGCAGCCAAGATAAGGCGGGGCGGAACACCGGGGAGCTGTTTTTT. Protein sequence: CASSQDKAGRNTGELFF.

The CDR3 loop reads CASSQAEDNEQFF. CDR3 sequence (DNA): TGCGCCAGCAGCCAAGCCGAGGACAATGAGCAGTTCTTC. The chain has TRBV4-1 and TRBJ2-1; D is uncertain. The germline gives CDR1 MGHRA, CDR2 YSYEKL. There are 13 residues in the CDR3. The V end was cut by 1 base, the J end by 5 bases, with 6 bases between.

The chain combines TRBV5-1 with TRBJ2-1, with 7 bases fitting TRBD2. This CDR3 is 15 amino acids long. The germline gives CDR1 SGHRS, CDR2 YFSETQ. V dropped 0 bases and J dropped 8; count of bases not matched to a gene: 8. The CDR3 spells CASSLGRREQDEQFF. The CDR3 DNA sequence: TGCGCCAGCAGCTTGGGGCGGCGGGAGCAGGATGAGCAGTTCTTC.

The rearrangement uses TRBV10-3 and TRBJ1-2; D uncertain. The CDR3 has 10 residues. V lost 10 bases and J lost 8, with 11 bases in between. The germline CDR1 and CDR2 sequences are ENHRY and SYGVKD. This CDR3 is CATRNGGYTF. The CDR3, as DNA: TGTGCCACTCGAAACGGGGGCTACACCTTC.

The chain carries TRBV2 and TRBJ1-1; tentative D call: TRBD1 (5 bases). In germline, CDR1 is SNHLY, CDR2 FYNNEI. The germline V and J ends were trimmed by 7 bases and 5 bases, with 26 bases remaining between them. This CDR3 region has 17 residues. CDR3 residues: CASIRGGQGGSWTEAFF. The DNA of the CDR3 is TGTGCCAGCATCCGAGGAGGGCAGGGAGGGAGTTGGACTGAAGCTTTCTTT.

The sample holds one count of this clone. The V and J genes are TRBV7-9 and TRBJ2-1; TRBD1 agrees at 8 bases. Germline CDR1 and CDR2: SEHNR and FQNEAQ (reference sequence). CDR3 length: 17 amino acids. The V segment lost 5 bases and the J segment 0 bases; nucleotides outside the gene matches: 9. As DNA, the CDR3 is TGTGCCAGCAGCCAAACAGGGGGGTTAGCCTCCTACAATGAGCAGTTCTTC. Protein sequence: CASSQTGGLASYNEQFF.

A word on this clone: A junction end diverges from the germline sequence, so it may reflect a read error. This chain uses TRBV7-7 with TRBJ2-7; D might be TRBD2 (5 bases). CDR1 is SSHAT and CDR2 is FNYEAQ in the germline V gene (reference sequence). The CDR3 is made up of 15 amino acids. CDR3 protein: CASSLEAGGVDEQYF. DNA of the CDR3: TGTGCTAGCAGCTTAGAGGCGGGTGGTGTTGACGAGCAGTACTTC.

The V gene is TRBV27, the J gene TRBJ2-1; D ambiguous. CDR3 length: 13 amino acids. The germline CDR1 and CDR2 sequences are MNHEY and SMNVEV (reference sequence). Trimming cost V 4 bases and J 7 bases, with 11 bases left between them. CDR3 coding DNA: TGTGCCAGCAGTTCCCGCCCTAGAAATGAGCAGTTCTTC. Translated, it gives CASSSRPRNEQFF.

V and J are TRBV28 and TRBJ2-7; 9 nucleotides align to TRBD2. The ends lost 10 bases at V and 6 bases at J; junction bases unmatched: 16. The CDR3 loop spans 15 amino acids. From germline, CDR1 is MDHEN and CDR2 SYDVKM. This chain's CDR3 is CATRGGTSSASEQYF. The CDR3 nucleotides are TGTGCCACCCGGGGGGGGACTAGCAGCGCTTCCGAGCAGTACTTC. The whole variable domain, filled in from reference TRBV28 and TRBJ2-7, reads DVKVTQSSRYLVKRTGEKVFLECVQDMDHENMFWYRQDPGLGLRLIYFSYDVKMKEKGDIPEGYSVSREKKERFSLILESASTNQTSMYLCATRGGTSSASEQYFGPGTRLTVT.